The present T cell receptor (beta chain) was sequenced within a study of T cell changes during pregnancy in multiple sclerosis. TCRdb keeps only in-frame clones here, not all; method: immunoSEQ multiplex PCR. The repertoire consists of 45,000 or so clones, with around 90% occurring once and the leading ten covering about 2%. Germline V gene data show CDR1 as GTSNPN and CDR2 as SVGIG (reference sequence). Trimming took off 2 bases at V and 0 bases at J, with 8 bases between the two ends. The CDR3 is made up of 15 amino acids. The sequencing here drew on peripheral blood, taken in the first trimester of pregnancy. The rearrangement uses TRBV30 and TRBJ2-6; D is ambiguous. The sequence was collected from a female donor with multiple sclerosis, enrolled in a pregnancy study. CDR3 coding DNA: TGTGCCTGGAGTCTATCACTCTCTGGGGCCAACGTCCTGACTTTC. Translated: CAWSLSLSGANVLTF.